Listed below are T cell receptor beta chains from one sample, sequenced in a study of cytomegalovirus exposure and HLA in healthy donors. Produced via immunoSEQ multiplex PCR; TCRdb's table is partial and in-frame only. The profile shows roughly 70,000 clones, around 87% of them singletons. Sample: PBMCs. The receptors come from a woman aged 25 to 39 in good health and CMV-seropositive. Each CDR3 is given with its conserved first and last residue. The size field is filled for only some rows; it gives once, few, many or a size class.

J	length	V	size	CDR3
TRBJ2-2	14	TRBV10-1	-	CASRGSGDTGELFF
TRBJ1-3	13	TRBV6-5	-	CASSADAGNTIYF
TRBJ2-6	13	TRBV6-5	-	CASTISGANVLTF
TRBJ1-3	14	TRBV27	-	CASRPEGQGNTIYF
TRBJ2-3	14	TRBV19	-	CATRGTSGSDTQYF
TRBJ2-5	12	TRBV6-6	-	CASRGVRETQYF
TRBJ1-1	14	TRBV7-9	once	CASSRTGQAAEAFF
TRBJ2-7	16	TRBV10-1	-	CASSLNRGPPLYEQYF
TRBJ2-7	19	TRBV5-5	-	CASSQNRDRGLAGTYEQYF
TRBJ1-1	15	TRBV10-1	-	CASSESSSPNTEAFF
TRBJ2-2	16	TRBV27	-	CASSLPRTGDTGELFF
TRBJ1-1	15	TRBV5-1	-	CASSLGTVQNTEAFF
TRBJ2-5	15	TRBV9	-	CASSPLAGGGETQYF
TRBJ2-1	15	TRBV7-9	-	CASSSDRVAYNEQFF
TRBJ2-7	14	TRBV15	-	CATSRSGRSYEQYF
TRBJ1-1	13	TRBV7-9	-	CASSLRQGTEAFF
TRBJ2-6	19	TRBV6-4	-	CASSLHGTRGIDGANVLTF
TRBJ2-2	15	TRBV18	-	CASSPEQGNTGELFF
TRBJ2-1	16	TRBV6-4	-	CASKKTYPTTYNEQFF
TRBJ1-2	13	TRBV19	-	CASSITGNYGYTF
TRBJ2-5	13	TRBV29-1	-	CSVSRGFTETQYF
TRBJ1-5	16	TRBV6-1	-	CASSDRDRELPQPQHF
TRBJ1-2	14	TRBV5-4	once	CASSTIRDKYGYTF
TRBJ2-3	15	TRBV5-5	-	CASSFLAGGTDTQYF
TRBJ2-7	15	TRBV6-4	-	CASSDLGTSGNEQYF
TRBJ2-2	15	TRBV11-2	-	CASSFGGINTGELFF
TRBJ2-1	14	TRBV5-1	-	CASSLTGTNYEQFF